The 29 T cell receptor beta chains given below trace back to one sample, sequenced in a study of identical twins. TCRdb itself ran the 5' RACE reads through MiXCR, one entry per CDR3 protein. The table has roughly 480,000 distinct CDR3 sequences, about 24% seen once. The data also belong to a second study, concerning T cells expressing NK-cell markers.

Sequencing used CD4+ T cells sorted from blood. The source is a woman aged 18-30 years in good health.

This clonotype was observed a handful of times. The rearrangement joins TRBV10-3 to TRBJ2-7, with D tentatively TRBD1 (6 bases). Deletions cut 5 bases from V and 2 bases from J, with 13 bases between. The germline gives CDR1 ENHRY, CDR2 SYGVKD. The CDR3 runs 14 residues. CDR3 in DNA: TGTGCCATCAGTCCTCGGACAGAAACCTACGAGCAGTACTTC. Its protein product is CAISPRTETYEQYF.

The rearrangement links TRBV6-1 to TRBJ2-4; 7 positions match TRBD2. The CDR3 runs 13 residues. V lost 11 bases, J lost 2 bases, and 6 bases stayed unmatched. Germline V CDR1 and CDR2: MNHNS, SASEGT. CDR3 nucleotides: TGTGCCGGCGCCGGGAGGCCCAAAAACATTCAGTACTTC. The encoded protein is CAGAGRPKNIQYF.

This clonotype was observed a few times. The rearrangement joins TRBV12-3 or TRBV12-4 to TRBJ1-2; D is possibly TRBD1 (5 bases). The V and J ends lost 3 bases and 8 bases respectively, with 19 bases between them. The CDR3 is made up of 15 amino acids. The chain's CDR3 is CASSFRDSSLIGYTF. The CDR3 nucleotides are TGTGCCAGCAGTTTCCGGGACTCGTCGCTAATAGGCTACACCTTC.

This clonotype was observed many times. The chain joins TRBV5-1 to TRBJ1-2, with 8 bases fitting TRBD1. After removal of 3 bases from V and 2 bases from J, the junction contained 3 bases not matched to a gene. Germline CDR1 SGHRS, CDR2 YFSETQ. The CDR3 is 14 amino acids. CDR3 bases: TGCGCCAGCAGCTCCGGACAGGGAAACTATGGCTACACCTTC. Translating it yields CASSSGQGNYGYTF. The variable domain in full, completed from reference TRBV5-1 and TRBJ1-2, reads KAGVTQTPRYLIKTRGQQVTLSCSPISGHRSVSWYQQTPGQGLQFLFEYFSETQRNKGNFPGRFSGRQFSNSRSEMNVSTLELGDSALYLCASSSGQGNYGYTFGSGTRLTVV.

This clonotype came up a few times. The chain is built from TRBV28 and TRBJ2-1; TRBD1 might be the D (5 bases). This CDR3 comprises 18 residues. Germline V gene lookup returns CDR1 MDHEN and CDR2 SYDVKM. V lost 2 bases, J lost 5 bases, and 22 bases lay in between. CDR3 sequence reads: CASSLNFIRVRGNNEQFF. In DNA, the CDR3 is TGTGCCAGCAGTTTAAACTTCATTAGGGTAAGGGGTAACAATGAGCAGTTCTTC.

J is TRBJ2-7 and V is TRBV7-2; 8 nucleotides agree with TRBD2. Germline-derived CDR1 and CDR2 are SGHTA and FQGNSA. J lost 5 bases, V lost 2 bases, and 5 bases had no gene match. The CDR3 is 14 residues long. The CDR3, as DNA: TGTGCCAGCAGCTTACGGGGGGGGGCAAACGAGCAGTACTTC. Translating gives CASSLRGGANEQYF.

The chain is built from TRBV15 and TRBJ1-2, with 8 bases aligning to TRBD1. Losses at the gene ends were 11 bases for V and 8 bases for J; bases not matched to a gene: 13. Germline V lookup: CDR1 LNHNV, CDR2 YYDKDF (reference sequence). The CDR3 sequence is 13 residues long. This CDR3 reads CAAASGTGDGYTF. The CDR3 bases are TGTGCCGCGGCTTCCGGGACAGGTGACGGCTACACCTTC. Full variable domain (remainder filled in from reference TRBV15 and TRBJ1-2): DAMVIQNPRYQVTQFGKPVTLSCSQTLNHNVMYWYQQKSSQAPKLLFHYYDKDFNNEADTPDNFQSRRPNTSFCFLDIRSPGLGDTAMYLCAAASGTGDGYTFGSGTRLTVV.

This clonotype was recorded a few times. The chain joins TRBV5-1 to TRBJ2-5; D not certain. CDR3 size: 13 residues. CDR1 and CDR2 (germline): SGHRS, YFSETQ. The V and J ends lost 1 base and 0 bases respectively, with 4 bases between them. The CDR3 coding sequence is TGCGCCAGCAGCTTGATGTACCAAGAGACCCAGTACTTC. It translates to CASSLMYQETQYF. The whole variable domain, remainder taken from reference TRBV5-1 and TRBJ2-5, is KAGVTQTPRYLIKTRGQQVTLSCSPISGHRSVSWYQQTPGQGLQFLFEYFSETQRNKGNFPGRFSGRQFSNSRSEMNVSTLELGDSALYLCASSLMYQETQYFGPGTRLLVL.

The chain couples TRBV12-3 or TRBV12-4 to TRBJ2-7; D gene unclear. The CDR3 runs to 14 residues. V was cut by 7 bases and J by 3 bases, with 16 bases left in between. In DNA, the CDR3 is TGTGCCAGCACCCGAGCAACAGTGTTCTACGAGCAGTACTTC. Amino acid sequence: CASTRATVFYEQYF.

V gene TRBV18 combines with J gene TRBJ2-7; TRBD1 is a possible D gene (5 bases). V gave up 2 bases and J gave up 2 bases, with 10 bases separating them. Per the germline V gene, CDR1 is KGHSH and CDR2 is LQKENI. This CDR3 has 14 amino acids. The CDR3 protein is CASSPNAGPYEQYF. CDR3 DNA: TGTGCCAGCTCACCAAACGCAGGGCCCTACGAGCAGTACTTC.

This clonotype was observed a handful of times. V is TRBV25-1 and J is TRBJ1-2; D unclear. CDR3 length: 13 residues. CDR1 is MGHDK and CDR2 is SYGVNS in the germline V gene. V lost 5 bases and J lost 1, with 8 bases in between. CDR3 sequence reads: CASSLTFNYGYTF. The DNA of the CDR3 is TGTGCCAGCAGTTTGACCTTTAACTATGGCTACACCTTC.

This clonotype has ten or more counts. This chain uses TRBV2 with TRBJ1-4; maybe TRBD1 (5 bases). Trimming shortened V by 8 bases and J by 7 bases, and 14 bases separated the two germline ends. The CDR3 totals 13 residues. CDR1 SNHLY and CDR2 FYNNEI come from the germline V gene. CDR3 nucleotide sequence: TGTGCCAGCGCGGGGGGACTCGGTGAAAAACTGTTTTTT. This encodes CASAGGLGEKLFF.

This clonotype was recorded a few times. As DNA, the CDR3 is TGCAGTGCTGACGGACTAGCGGGAACCTCTGATACGCAGTATTTT. Translated, it gives CSADGLAGTSDTQYF. This sequence joins TRBV20-1 and TRBJ2-3, with TRBD2 matching over 12 bases. V dropped 5 bases and J dropped 6; count of bases not matched to a gene: 9. Germline CDR1 is DFQATT and CDR2 is SNEGSKA (reference sequence). The CDR3 loop spans 15 amino acids.

A few counts support this clonotype. The chain links TRBV18 to TRBJ2-2; tentative D call: TRBD1 (6 bases). The germline gives CDR1 KGHSH, CDR2 LQKENI. CDR3 size: 16 residues. The V and J ends lost 3 bases and 4 bases respectively, with 15 bases between them. CDR3 loop: CASSPLQGSITGELFF. DNA of the CDR3: TGTGCCAGCTCACCCCTACAGGGTTCCATCACCGGGGAGCTGTTTTTT. Using reference TRBV18 and TRBJ2-2 for the parts outside the CDR3, the full variable domain is NAGVMQNPRHLVRRRGQEARLRCSPMKGHSHVYWYRQLPEEGLKFMVYLQKENIIDESGMPKERFSAEFPKEGPSILRIQQVVRGDSAAYFCASSPLQGSITGELFFGEGSRLTVL.

This clonotype was observed a few times. The chain carries TRBV12-3 or TRBV12-4 and TRBJ2-7; D is possibly TRBD1 (6 bases). The CDR3 is 13 amino acids. Trimming stripped 5 bases from V and 8 bases from J, with 16 bases between. CDR3: CASSAYRVTQQYF. The CDR3 DNA sequence: TGTGCCAGCAGTGCATACAGGGTGACCCAGCAGTACTTC.

The genes are TRBV29-1 and TRBJ1-2, with TRBD1 matching over 10 bases. Germline values: CDR1 SQVTM, CDR2 ANQGSEA. V lost 7 bases and J lost 8; bases outside the gene matches: 10. The CDR3 is 13 amino acids. The CDR3 loop is CSGGRQGAFGYTF. The DNA for the CDR3 is TGCAGCGGGGGGAGACAGGGGGCTTTCGGCTACACCTTC.

This clonotype showed up just a few times. This chain links TRBV3-1 with TRBJ2-4, with 13 bases aligning to TRBD2. Per germline, CDR1 LGHDT and CDR2 YNNKEL (reference sequence). The CDR3 is made up of 19 amino acids. V shed 3 bases and J 0 bases; nucleotides not matched to a gene: 8. This CDR3 reads CASSHRTSGSQLAKNIQYF. CDR3 coding DNA: TGTGCCAGCAGCCATCGGACTAGCGGGAGCCAACTAGCCAAAAACATTCAGTACTTC.

A few counts support this clonotype. The rearrangement links TRBV5-6 to TRBJ2-3; 8 bases are a match to TRBD2. V was pared by 1 base and J by 4 bases, with 2 bases of the junction left unmatched. Germline lookup yields CDR1 SGHDT and CDR2 YYEEEE. The CDR3 has 14 amino acids. The CDR3 coding sequence is TGTGCCAGCAGCTTGAGAGCGGGAGCAGATACGCAGTATTTT. Amino acids: CASSLRAGADTQYF.

There are a few counts of this clonotype. The chain couples TRBV9 to TRBJ1-2; D uncertain. Looked up from germline, CDR1 is SGDLS and CDR2 is YYNGEE. V was pared by 5 bases and J by 3 bases, with 20 bases between. The CDR3 is 16 residues long. CDR3 bases: TGTGCCAGCAGTCCCACCTCTTTGCGGTCGGACTATGGCTACACCTTC. Translating gives CASSPTSLRSDYGYTF.

This clonotype turned up a few times. For the CDR3, the DNA is TGCGCCAGCAGCTTGGGCGGCAGGTACCAAGAGACCCAGTACTTC. Amino acids: CASSLGGRYQETQYF. The chain couples TRBV5-1 to TRBJ2-5; unclear D gene. The CDR3 totals 15 residues. V was pared by 0 bases and J by 0 bases, with 9 bases between. Germline V lookup: CDR1 SGHRS, CDR2 YFSETQ.

This clonotype was counted a few times. The chain employs TRBV10-3 and TRBJ2-1; 8 bases fit TRBD1. Germline V lookup: CDR1 ENHRY, CDR2 SYGVKD. The CDR3 is made up of 15 amino acids. After removal of 5 bases from V and 7 bases from J, the junction contained 10 bases not matched to a gene. DNA of the CDR3: TGTGCCATCAGTCGACAGGGGTTAGACGAAAATGAGCAGTTCTTC. Amino acids: CAISRQGLDENEQFF.

The chain uses TRBV7-9 and TRBJ1-1, with D maybe TRBD1 (6 bases). Trimming took 5 bases from V and 8 from J, leaving 15 bases between them. This CDR3 is built from 13 residues. Germline V CDR1 and CDR2: SEHNR, FQNEAQ (reference sequence). CDR3 DNA sequence: TGTGCCAGCAGCCAAGGGGCAGGGGCGGAAGCTTTCTTT. Encoded protein: CASSQGAGAEAFF.

This clonotype has only a few counts. The chain couples TRBV19 to TRBJ2-1, with 9 positions matching TRBD2. Germline V lookup: CDR1 LNHDA, CDR2 SQIVND (reference sequence). The CDR3 totals 15 residues. V dropped 3 bases and J dropped 6; count of bases not matched to a gene: 6. CDR3 in DNA: TGTGCCAGTAGTATCGGCCTAGCGGGGATCAATGAGCAGTTCTTC. Amino acid sequence: CASSIGLAGINEQFF.

This clonotype occurred many times. This chain uses TRBV20-1 with TRBJ2-5; 7 bases are shared with TRBD2. Germline V gives CDR1 DFQATT, CDR2 SNEGSKA (reference sequence). This CDR3 has 13 residues. With 2 bases clipped from V and 2 bases from J, the junction kept 2 bases outside the gene matches. CDR3 protein: CSARREGQETQYF. In DNA, the CDR3 is TGCAGTGCTAGAAGGGAGGGACAAGAGACCCAGTACTTC.

This clonotype occurred a few times. The chain is built from TRBV5-1 and TRBJ2-2; maybe TRBD2 (6 bases). The germline CDR1 and CDR2 sequences are SGHRS and YFSETQ. V lost 2 bases and J 4 bases, leaving 12 bases between the germline ends. This CDR3 region has 15 residues. The CDR3, as DNA: TGCGCCAGCAGCTTAACTAGCCTTGGCACCGGGGAGCTGTTTTTT. Its translation is CASSLTSLGTGELFF.

V gene TRBV20-1 combines with J gene TRBJ1-2; maybe TRBD1 (6 bases). The CDR3 extends over 13 amino acids. The V and J ends lost 6 bases and 5 bases respectively, with 16 bases between them. The germline V gene has CDR1 DFQATT and CDR2 SNEGSKA (reference sequence). The CDR3 protein is CSATTGAQYGYTF. CDR3 coding DNA: TGCAGTGCCACGACAGGTGCCCAATATGGCTACACCTTC.

The rearrangement uses TRBV10-2 and TRBJ1-1, with unresolved D. CDR1 and CDR2 from the germline V gene are WSHSY and SAAADI. V lost 4 bases to trimming and J lost 1 base, with 7 bases between them. This CDR3 region has 13 residues. CDR3 amino acids: CASSVLQNTEAFF. In nucleotides, the CDR3 is TGCGCCAGCAGTGTGCTCCAGAACACTGAAGCTTTCTTT.

The chain couples TRBV7-9 to TRBJ1-2; D is ambiguous. Looked up from germline, CDR1 is SEHNR and CDR2 is FQNEAQ (reference sequence). The CDR3 covers 14 residues. Trimming took 1 base from V and 4 from J, leaving 10 bases between them. The CDR3 here is CASSLDHSGYGYTF. DNA for the CDR3: TGTGCCAGCAGCTTAGACCACAGTGGCTATGGCTACACCTTC. The complete variable domain, with remaining parts taken from reference TRBV7-9 and TRBJ1-2, reads DTGVSQNPRHKITKRGQNVTFRCDPISEHNRLYWYRQTLGQGPEFLTYFQNEAQLEKSRLLSDRFSAERPKGSFSTLEIQRTEQGDSAMYLCASSLDHSGYGYTFGSGTRLTVV.

In this sample, this clonotype turned up a few times. V usage is TRBV20-1 and J usage is TRBJ1-1; D possibly corresponds to TRBD1 (5 bases). Trimming removed 0 bases from V and 6 bases from J, with 14 bases in between. Germline CDR1 DFQATT, CDR2 SNEGSKA (reference sequence). The CDR3 contains 14 residues. CDR3 sequence (DNA): TGCAGTGCTAGAGATGTTCAGGGTGGTTCTGAAGCTTTCTTT. This encodes CSARDVQGGSEAFF.